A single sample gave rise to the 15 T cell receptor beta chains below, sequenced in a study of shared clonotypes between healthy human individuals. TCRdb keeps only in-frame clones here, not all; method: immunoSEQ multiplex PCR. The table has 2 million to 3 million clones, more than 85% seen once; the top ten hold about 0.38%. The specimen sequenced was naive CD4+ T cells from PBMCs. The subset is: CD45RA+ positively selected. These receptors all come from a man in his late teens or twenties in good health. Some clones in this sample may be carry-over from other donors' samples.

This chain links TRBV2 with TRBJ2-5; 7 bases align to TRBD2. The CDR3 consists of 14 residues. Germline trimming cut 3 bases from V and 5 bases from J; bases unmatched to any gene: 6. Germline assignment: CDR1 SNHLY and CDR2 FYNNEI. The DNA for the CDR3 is TGTGCCAGCAGTGACAGGGAGGGTTGGGAGACCCAGTACTTC. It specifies CASSDREGWETQYF.

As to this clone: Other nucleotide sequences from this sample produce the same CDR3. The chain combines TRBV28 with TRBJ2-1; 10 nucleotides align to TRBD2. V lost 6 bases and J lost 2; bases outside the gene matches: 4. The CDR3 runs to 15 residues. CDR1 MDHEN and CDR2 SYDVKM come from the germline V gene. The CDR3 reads CASSRAGGPYNEQFF. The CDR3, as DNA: TGTGCCAGCAGCCGAGCGGGAGGGCCCTACAATGAGCAGTTCTTC.

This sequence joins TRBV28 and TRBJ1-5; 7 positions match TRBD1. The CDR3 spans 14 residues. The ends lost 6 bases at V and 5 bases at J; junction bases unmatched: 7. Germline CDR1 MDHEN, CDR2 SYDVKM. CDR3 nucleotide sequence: TGTGCCAGCAGCTCCGGGACAGCTCATCAGCCCCAGCATTTT. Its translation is CASSSGTAHQPQHF.

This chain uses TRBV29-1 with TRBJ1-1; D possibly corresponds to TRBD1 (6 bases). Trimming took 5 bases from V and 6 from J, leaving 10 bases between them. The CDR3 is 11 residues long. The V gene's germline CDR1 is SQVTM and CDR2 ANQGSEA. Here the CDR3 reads CSVTRGAEAFF. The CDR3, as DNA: TGCAGCGTTACCAGGGGTGCTGAAGCTTTCTTT.

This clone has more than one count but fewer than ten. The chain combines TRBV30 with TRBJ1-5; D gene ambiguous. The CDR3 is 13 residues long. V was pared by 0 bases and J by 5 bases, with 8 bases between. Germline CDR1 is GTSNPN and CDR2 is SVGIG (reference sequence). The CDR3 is CAWSVRTDQPQHF. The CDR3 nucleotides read TGTGCCTGGAGTGTGCGGACCGATCAGCCCCAGCATTTT.

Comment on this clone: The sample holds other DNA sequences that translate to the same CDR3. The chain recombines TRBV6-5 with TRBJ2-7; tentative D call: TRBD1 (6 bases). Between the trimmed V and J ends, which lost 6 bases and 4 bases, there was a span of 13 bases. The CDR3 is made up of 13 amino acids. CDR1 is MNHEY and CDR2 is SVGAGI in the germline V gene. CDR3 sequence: CASSPGQLYEQYF. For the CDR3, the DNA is TGTGCCAGCAGCCCGGGACAACTATACGAGCAGTACTTC.

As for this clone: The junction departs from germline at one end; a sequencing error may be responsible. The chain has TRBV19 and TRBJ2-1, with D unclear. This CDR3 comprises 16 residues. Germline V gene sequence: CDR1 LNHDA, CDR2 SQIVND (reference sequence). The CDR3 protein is CASSETWSLSYNEQFF. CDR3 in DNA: TGTGCCAGTAGTGAAACTTGGAGTCTTTCCTACAACGAGCAGTTCTTC.

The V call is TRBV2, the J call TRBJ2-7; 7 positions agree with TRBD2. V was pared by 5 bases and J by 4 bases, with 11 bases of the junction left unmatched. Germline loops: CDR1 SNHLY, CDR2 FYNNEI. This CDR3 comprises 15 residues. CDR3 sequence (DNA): TGTGCCAGCAGTACTCTGTGGGAGGGGTCGTACGAGCAGTACTTC. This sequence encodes CASSTLWEGSYEQYF.

CDR3 nucleotides: TGTGCCAGCAGTTTAGAGATTAGCTCCTACAATGAGCAGTTCTTC. Translated: CASSLEISSYNEQFF. This sequence joins TRBV27 and TRBJ2-1; no clear D. Germline V gene data show CDR1 as MNHEY and CDR2 as SMNVEV (reference sequence). CDR3 size: 15 residues. Trimming took 2 bases from V and 0 from J, leaving 8 bases between them.

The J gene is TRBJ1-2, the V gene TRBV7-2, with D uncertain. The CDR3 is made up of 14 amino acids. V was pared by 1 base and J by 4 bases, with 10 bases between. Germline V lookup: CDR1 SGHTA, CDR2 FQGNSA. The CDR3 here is CASSLGVGRYGYTF. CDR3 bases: TGTGCCAGCAGCTTAGGTGTCGGCCGCTATGGCTACACCTTC.

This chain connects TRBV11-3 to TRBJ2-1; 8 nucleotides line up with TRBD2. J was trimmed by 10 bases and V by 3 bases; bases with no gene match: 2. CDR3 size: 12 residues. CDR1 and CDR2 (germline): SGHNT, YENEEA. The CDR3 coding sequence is TGTGCCAGCAGCTTTAGCGGGACGGAGCAGTTCTTC. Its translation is CASSFSGTEQFF. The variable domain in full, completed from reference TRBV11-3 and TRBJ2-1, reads EAGVVQSPRYKIIEKKQPVAFWCNPISGHNTLYWYLQNLGQGPELLIRYENEEAVDDSQLPKDRFSAERLKGVDSTLKIQPAELGDSAVYLCASSFSGTEQFFGPGTRLTVL.

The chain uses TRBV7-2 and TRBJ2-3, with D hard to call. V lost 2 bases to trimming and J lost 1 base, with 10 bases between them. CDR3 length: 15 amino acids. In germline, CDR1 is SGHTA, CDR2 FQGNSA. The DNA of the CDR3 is TGTGCCAGCAGCTTATCTGGAAGAGGCACAGATACGCAGTATTTT. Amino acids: CASSLSGRGTDTQYF.

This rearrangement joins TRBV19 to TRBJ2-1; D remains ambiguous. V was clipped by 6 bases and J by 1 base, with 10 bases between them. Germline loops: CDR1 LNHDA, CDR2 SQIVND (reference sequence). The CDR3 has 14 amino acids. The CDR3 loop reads CASSSGLSYNEQFF. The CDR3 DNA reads TGTGCCAGTAGCTCCGGTCTATCCTACAATGAGCAGTTCTTC.

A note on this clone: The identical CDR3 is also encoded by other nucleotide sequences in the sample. The CDR3 sequence: CASSLGLPNEQFF. The CDR3 DNA follows: TGTGCCAGCAGCTTGGGACTACCCAATGAGCAGTTCTTC. The rearrangement links TRBV7-3 to TRBJ2-1; 7 nucleotides line up with TRBD2. Germline V lookup: CDR1 SGHTA, CDR2 FQGTGA. The CDR3 sequence is 13 residues long. The V segment lost 3 bases and the J segment 6 bases; nucleotides outside the gene matches: 2. Full variable domain (rest looked up from reference TRBV7-3 and TRBJ2-1): GAGVSQTPSNKVTEKGKYVELRCDPISGHTALYWYRQSLGQGPEFLIYFQGTGAADDSGLPNDRFFAVRPEGSVSTLKIQRTERGDSAVYLCASSLGLPNEQFFGPGTRLTVL.

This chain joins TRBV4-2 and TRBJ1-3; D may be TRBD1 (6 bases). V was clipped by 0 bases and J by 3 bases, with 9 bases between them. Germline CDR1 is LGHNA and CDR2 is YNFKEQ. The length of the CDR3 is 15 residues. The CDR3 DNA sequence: TGTGCCAGCAGCCAAGATAGGACAGTTGGAAACACCATATATTTT. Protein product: CASSQDRTVGNTIYF.